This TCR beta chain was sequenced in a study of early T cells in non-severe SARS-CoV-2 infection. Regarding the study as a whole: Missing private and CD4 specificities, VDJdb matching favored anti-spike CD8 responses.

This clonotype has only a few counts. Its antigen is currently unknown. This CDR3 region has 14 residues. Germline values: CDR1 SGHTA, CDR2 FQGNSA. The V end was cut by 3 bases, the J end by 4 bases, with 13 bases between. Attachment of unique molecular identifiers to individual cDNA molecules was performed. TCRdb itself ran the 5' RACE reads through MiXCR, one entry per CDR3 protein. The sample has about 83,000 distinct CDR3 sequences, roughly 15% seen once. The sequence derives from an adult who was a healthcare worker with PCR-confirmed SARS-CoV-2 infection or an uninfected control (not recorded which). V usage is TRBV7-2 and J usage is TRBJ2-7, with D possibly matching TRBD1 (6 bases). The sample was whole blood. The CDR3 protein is CASSFSQGSYEQYF. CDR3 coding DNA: TGTGCCAGCAGCTTCTCGCAGGGGTCTTACGAGCAGTACTTC. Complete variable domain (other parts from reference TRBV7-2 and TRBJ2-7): GAGVSQSPSNKVTEKGKDVELRCDPISGHTALYWYRQSLGQGLEFLIYFQGNSAPDKSGLPSDRFSAERTGGSVSTLTIQRTQQEDSAVYLCASSFSQGSYEQYFGPGTRLTVT.